This T cell receptor (beta chain) originates from a study of human T cells and chemical hapten exposure. Overall study findings and caveats: Relative to controls, expanded TCRs formed significantly more large CDR3 similarity clusters. Those TCRs sitting above 1 in 1000 frequency stayed the same with DPC sensitization.

TCRdb fed the RACE reads into MiXCR, producing one record per CDR3 protein. The data show 75,000 to 90,000 distinct CDR3 sequences, 7.5% to 9.5% seen once. The CDR3 covers 18 residues. This clonotype was seen repeatedly, ten times or more. What it binds is not known. Stated time point: patch test 1, 2 weeks after DPC sensitization. Stated treatment: therapeutic diphenylcyclopropenone sensitization with weekly scalp DPC. Blood sampling occurred before each patch-test application. This TCR was sampled from a woman aged 25 to 39 with alopecia areata. Some clones in this sample may be carry-over from other donors' samples. The sequenced sample was whole blood, obtained in connection with sensitization to the hapten diphenylcyclopropenone (DPC). This chain joins TRBV21-1 and TRBJ1-1; no check of the table's D call, TRBD1, against the DNA was made. TRBV21-1 is shown as a pseudogene. The CDR3 sequence is CASSIVPPRGGENTEAFF. In nucleotides, the CDR3 is TGTGCCAGCAGCATCGTGCCCCCTAGGGGGGGCGAGAACACTGAAGCTTTCTTT.